Shown below are 18 T cell receptor beta chains from a single sample sequenced in a study of CD8+ T cells in alopecia areata. The treatment is: oral pan-JAK inhibitor, 5-10 mg twice daily. RNA was isolated and reverse transcribed to cDNA, the sequencing template. Sequencing was performed with immunoSEQ multiplex PCR; in TCRdb, only in-frame clones are kept and a portion is missing. Of about 210,000 clones listed, 55% to 70% were seen once; the top ten hold more than 3.5%. Specimen: CD4+ T cells sorted from blood, collected at week 4, from a patient treated with tofacitinib. The source is a human donor with alopecia areata.

The rearrangement uses TRBV9 and TRBJ1-3, with D perhaps TRBD1 (5 bases). The CDR3 extends over 13 amino acids. Deletions cut 3 bases from V and 5 bases from J, with 9 bases between. The germline CDR1 and CDR2 sequences are SGDLS and YYNGEE. CDR3 DNA: TGTGCCAGCAGCGCGACAGCTCGAAACACCATATATTTT. Protein: CASSATARNTIYF.

V usage is TRBV7-9 and J usage is TRBJ2-3; 7 bases align to TRBD2. V lost 5 bases and J lost 2; bases outside the gene matches: 10. The CDR3 extends over 16 amino acids. Germline V lookup: CDR1 SEHNR, CDR2 FQNEAQ (reference sequence). CDR3 sequence (DNA): TGTGCCAGCAGCCCCACTCGCGGGGGTTACACAGATACGCAGTATTTT. It yields the protein CASSPTRGGYTDTQYF.

This clone was seen a few times. The same CDR3 can be traced to other DNA sequences in this sample. This chain uses TRBV5-6 with TRBJ2-5; D might be TRBD2 (6 bases). CDR3 length: 13 residues. Germline CDR1 is SGHDT and CDR2 is YYEEEE. V was clipped by 3 bases and J by 2 bases, with 8 bases between them. The CDR3 bases are TGTGCCAGCAGCTCCGGGACTCAAGAGACCCAGTACTTC. It specifies CASSSGTQETQYF.

This sequence joins TRBV30 and TRBJ1-5, with no clear D. The length of the CDR3 is 13 residues. V lost 0 bases to trimming and J lost 6 bases, with 9 bases between them. The germline CDR1 and CDR2 sequences are GTSNPN and SVGIG (reference sequence). This chain's CDR3 is CAWSVVEGQPQHF. Written as DNA, the CDR3 is TGTGCCTGGAGTGTAGTGGAAGGTCAGCCCCAGCATTTT.

The rearrangement joins TRBV5-1 to TRBJ2-3; TRBD2 matches at 12 bases. The length of the CDR3 is 17 residues. Trimming at V came to 2 bases and at J to 6 bases, leaving 10 bases not matched to a gene. Germline lookup yields CDR1 SGHRS and CDR2 YFSETQ. Written as DNA, the CDR3 is TGCGCCAGCAGCTTCGACTCTAGCGGGGGGGCCACGGATACGCAGTATTTT. Its protein is CASSFDSSGGATDTQYF.

The V call is TRBV29-1, the J call TRBJ1-1; no clear D. This CDR3 has 12 amino acids. In germline, CDR1 is SQVTM, CDR2 ANQGSEA. Trimming pared 4 bases from V and 2 bases from J, leaving 8 bases between. The CDR3, as DNA: TGCAGCGTTGCGGTAACCAACACTGAAGCTTTCTTT. Protein: CSVAVTNTEAFF.

This chain uses TRBV30 with TRBJ2-7; 8 nucleotides line up with TRBD1. This CDR3 spans 14 amino acids. CDR1 and CDR2 from the germline V gene are GTSNPN and SVGIG (reference sequence). The ends lost 0 bases at V and 2 bases at J; junction bases unmatched: 3. The CDR3 DNA sequence: TGTGCCTGGAGTGTACCAGGGGGCCCCTACGAGCAGTACTTC. This translates into CAWSVPGGPYEQYF.

A remark on this clone: The sample carries other DNA sequences with the same CDR3. The J gene is TRBJ1-2, the V gene TRBV7-2; D gene unclear. Germline V lookup: CDR1 SGHTA, CDR2 FQGNSA. The ends were cut back, 5 bases at V and 4 bases at J, with 5 bases in the middle. This CDR3 region has 11 residues. In nucleotides, the CDR3 is TGTGCCAGCAGCAGCTCCTATGGCTACACCTTC. Amino acid sequence: CASSSSYGYTF.

The gene calls are TRBV7-2 and TRBJ2-7, with D unresolved. Per germline, CDR1 SGHTA and CDR2 FQGNSA. The V end was cut by 5 bases, the J end by 3 bases, with 14 bases between. The CDR3 is 14 residues long. DNA of the CDR3: TGTGCCAGCAGCCTAGGCCCTACGAGCTACGAGCAGTACTTC. This encodes CASSLGPTSYEQYF.

V and J are TRBV6-5 and TRBJ2-5, with TRBD1 matching 7 bases. This CDR3 is 13 amino acids long. Germline V gene sequence: CDR1 MNHEY, CDR2 SVGAGI. V was pared by 7 bases and J by 4 bases, with 6 bases of the junction left unmatched. The CDR3 DNA is TGTGCCAGCAAACAACAGGGGCGAGAGACCCAGTACTTC. Translation gives CASKQQGRETQYF.

About this clone itself: This specimen includes other DNA sequences encoding the same CDR3. The chain employs TRBV30 and TRBJ2-5; unclear D gene. The germline V and J ends were trimmed by 3 bases and 5 bases, with 7 bases remaining between them. The CDR3 sequence is 11 residues long. Germline V CDR1 and CDR2: GTSNPN, SVGIG (reference sequence). This CDR3 reads CAWSVRETQYF. In nucleotides, the CDR3 is TGTGCCTGGAGCGTCCGGGAGACCCAGTACTTC.

The gene calls are TRBV6-5 and TRBJ2-7; D is unresolved. V lost 0 bases to trimming and J lost 2 bases, with 11 bases between them. The V gene's germline CDR1 is MNHEY and CDR2 SVGAGI. The CDR3 extends over 15 amino acids. The CDR3 is CASSYSRDQTYEQYF. The CDR3 coding sequence is TGTGCCAGCAGTTACTCGCGAGACCAAACCTACGAGCAGTACTTC.

The chain uses TRBV7-2 and TRBJ1-5, with D maybe TRBD1 (5 bases). Germline-derived CDR1 and CDR2 are SGHTA and FQGNSA. V gave up 5 bases and J gave up 8 bases, with 16 bases separating them. The CDR3 totals 14 residues. The CDR3 bases are TGTGCCAGCAGCCCTCAAGGGCAAGGGGAGCCCCAGCATTTT. This codes for CASSPQGQGEPQHF. The whole variable domain, filled in from reference TRBV7-2 and TRBJ1-5, reads GAGVSQSPSNKVTEKGKDVELRCDPISGHTALYWYRQSLGQGLEFLIYFQGNSAPDKSGLPSDRFSAERTGGSVSTLTIQRTQQEDSAVYLCASSPQGQGEPQHFGDGTRLSIL.

The gene calls are TRBV6-5 and TRBJ2-5; TRBD2 matches at 7 bases. CDR3 length: 14 amino acids. Losses at the gene ends were 6 bases for V and 4 bases for J; bases not matched to a gene: 8. Germline-derived CDR1 and CDR2 are MNHEY and SVGAGI. CDR3 amino acids: CASSRGAGLETQYF. CDR3 in DNA: TGTGCCAGCAGCCGAGGAGCGGGGCTAGAGACCCAGTACTTC.

This clone was counted only a few times. This chain uses TRBV7-8 with TRBJ1-1; unclear D gene. The CDR3 is 14 residues long. Trimming stripped 8 bases from V and 5 bases from J, with 18 bases between. Germline CDR1 reads SGHVS; CDR2 reads FQNEAQ. The CDR3: CASVPLSANTEAFF. The DNA for the CDR3 is TGTGCCAGCGTACCTCTGTCGGCTAATACTGAAGCTTTCTTT.

The V gene is TRBV27, the J gene TRBJ2-2, with D uncertain. This CDR3 contains 13 residues. Germline-derived CDR1 and CDR2 are MNHEY and SMNVEV (reference sequence). Trimming removed 8 bases from V and 6 bases from J, with 13 bases in between. CDR3 bases: TGTGCCAGCTCATCCGTCGGCTCCGGGGAGCTGTTTTTT. It codes for CASSSVGSGELFF.

The rearrangement uses TRBV7-9 and TRBJ2-3, with D possibly being TRBD2 (5 bases). Germline CDR1 and CDR2: SEHNR and FQNEAQ (reference sequence). The germline V and J ends were trimmed by 2 bases and 3 bases, with 12 bases remaining between them. This CDR3 has 15 residues. This chain's CDR3 is CASSLYRTHTDTQYF. CDR3 coding DNA: TGTGCCAGCAGCTTATACCGGACTCATACAGATACGCAGTATTTT.

The V gene is TRBV5-6, the J gene TRBJ1-2; possible D gene TRBD1, 5 bases. With 4 bases removed from V and 5 bases from J, the gap between germline ends came to 15 bases. This CDR3 has 14 amino acids. Germline V gives CDR1 SGHDT, CDR2 YYEEEE. CDR3 sequence reads: CASSRAGPRYGYTF. CDR3 bases: TGTGCCAGCAGCCGCGCAGGGCCAAGGTATGGCTACACCTTC.